The source of this TCR beta chain is a study of OX40 agonist ivuxolimab in advanced cancers. Notes on the research overall: Ivuxolimab was a fully human IgG2 agonistic monoclonal antibody targeting the costimulatory receptor OX40 (CD134). Intravenous ivuxolimab was administered to patients every 2 weeks at six dose levels: 0.01, 0.1, 0.3, 1.5, 3 and 10 mg/kg. Of the approximately 53 patients in dose escalation, about 20 had hepatocellular carcinoma, about 15 had melanoma, 9 had renal cell carcinoma and 9 had head and neck cancer. A male proportion of 70% to 90% and a mean age of approximately 60 years, ranging from 23 to 79, were recorded for the dose-escalation cohort. Patients were allowed to have had prior anti-PD-1, anti-PD-L1 or anti-CTLA-4 therapy, and roughly two fifths of the dose-escalation patients had been treated with checkpoint inhibitors. Partial responses were achieved by three dose-escalation patients, of whom one had hepatocellular carcinoma and two had cutaneous melanoma. The purpose of peripheral TCRbeta sequencing was to test whether ivuxolimab changed TCR sequence diversity and led to clonal T-cell expansion. The paper describes the monotherapy dose-escalation part (N of about 54 patients) of the phase I trial of ivuxolimab.

Genomic DNA was isolated from the sorted cells so that the TCRbeta CDR3 region could be sequenced. The immunoSEQ Assay was used to sequence the TCRbeta CDR3 regions. This immuneACCESS table, as held by TCRdb, lists in-frame sequences with V and J called but not all clones. Of the missing ones, under half trace to an unresolved V gene in checked studies; the others have no known cause. Here the sample has tens of thousands of clones; about 90% occur a single time. Roughly 25% of the sample is taken by the ten largest. Patients with a history of autoimmune disease or receiving systemic immunosuppression were excluded from the trial. Peripheral blood for TCR sequencing was collected from all dose cohorts at baseline, on cycle 4 day 1, and on cycle 7 day 1. The samples were taken from a phase I, first-in-human, multicenter, open-label dose-escalation trial of ivuxolimab. Adults with locally advanced or metastatic melanoma, renal cell carcinoma, hepatocellular carcinoma or head and neck squamous cell carcinoma were enrolled in the trial. Before TCR sequencing, CD4+ T cells and CD8+ T cells from peripheral blood were sorted into separate populations.

Summary of the overall study and its limitations: Which antigens the clonally expanded peripheral T cells were specific for was not determined. In the 0.1-3.0 mg/kg groups, partial responders were among the patients with the lowest normalized peripheral clonal expansion, particularly in CD8+ T cells. Clonal expansion of both CD4+ and CD8+ blood T cells was observed from baseline to week 6 at doses 0.1 to 3.0 mg/kg. Low levels of normalized T-cell clonal expansion were also seen in some patients who did not respond. After ivuxolimab, more expanded clones were found on average in CD8+ T cells than in CD4+ T cells.

The CDR3 spans 13 residues, from the cysteine through the phenylalanine. Only the CDR3 region is kept as DNA, spanning 39 bases read in frame from base 1. V was cut back by 1 base and J by 1 base, leaving a gap of 4 bases between them. The germline V gene specifies SGHNT as CDR1 and YENEEA as CDR2. In the case of this clone: Its recognized antigen is unknown. Per-base qualities were not stored, and no clone one base away is much larger.

The sequence joins TRBV11-3 to TRBJ1-1; no D gene can be assigned with confidence. This specimen consisted of CD4+ or CD8+ T cells sorted from blood, obtained in a trial of the OX40 agonist ivuxolimab. The TCR sequence derives from an adult with an advanced solid tumor such as melanoma, head and neck, liver or kidney cancer. Read as DNA, the sequence is TGTGCCAGCAGCTTAGGCACGAACACTGAAGCTTTCTTT. Its protein reads: CASSLGTNTEAFF.